Listed here are 22 T cell receptor beta chains from one sample, sequenced in a study of tumor-infiltrating lymphocytes in primary liver carcinoma. From approximately 490 ng total RNA, TCR beta cDNA was generated with a primer in the constant region. Nested multiplex PCR, run for three rounds with slightly modified ARM-PCR, yielded TCR beta libraries. Forward primers for TRBV1-TRBV30 and a C-beta reverse primer served the first two PCR rounds, at around 11 cycles each. MiXCR, applied by TCRdb to the multiplex PCR reads, yields one record per CDR3 protein. The sample has approximately 330,000 distinct CDR3 sequences, 65% seen once. For blood RNA, unsorted whole blood served as the source, and germline DNA was extracted too. Material: peripheral blood. Source of these receptors: a man between 40 and 49 years old with primary liver carcinoma and hepatitis B virus infection.

This clonotype was found once. No conserved phenylalanine or tryptophan is present at the end of the CDR3, so a read error is the likely explanation. For the CDR3, the DNA is TGCGCCAGCAGCCCCGGAGGGGGCGCCTATATTGAGCAGTTCTTA. Translation gives CASSPGGGAYIEQFL. V gene TRBV5-1 combines with J gene TRBJ2-1; TRBD1 might be the D (7 bases). CDR3 length: 15 amino acids. Per germline, CDR1 SGHRS and CDR2 YFSETQ. V lost 4 bases and J 9 bases, leaving 20 bases between the germline ends.

The chain is built from TRBV5-1 and TRBJ2-5; 10 bases line up with TRBD1. Germline V gene sequence: CDR1 SGHRS, CDR2 YFSETQ. The V and J ends lost 6 bases and 5 bases, in that order; junction bases with no gene match: 7. The CDR3 loop spans 14 amino acids. DNA of the CDR3: TGCGCCAGCAATACCGGGACAGGGGTTGAGACCCAGTACTTC. Its translation: CASNTGTGVETQYF.

Only a few counts were recorded for this clonotype. This sequence may be a read error, since a much larger clone differs from it by one base. The rearrangement links TRBV12-3 or TRBV12-4 to TRBJ2-2; tentatively, D is TRBD2 (6 bases). The CDR3 contains 15 residues. CDR3 amino acids: CTSSSFAGNTGELFF. CDR3 sequence (DNA): TGTACCAGCAGTAGCTTCGCGGGAAACACCGGGGAGCTGTTTTTT.

In regard to this clonotype: Lacking the conserved final phenylalanine or tryptophan, this CDR3 likely reflects a read error. The DNA is left out, because the CDR3 cannot be placed on it with certainty; the CDR3 is given as TCRdb lists it. This rearrangement joins TRBV10-3 to TRBJ2-1; the table's D call, TRBD2, has no DNA check behind it. The CDR3 adds up to 11 amino acids, both ends counted. Germline V gene lookup returns CDR1 ENHRY and CDR2 SYGVKD. CDR3: CAISEGTSKFL.

The V call is TRBV14, the J call TRBJ2-1; TRBD1 aligns across 7 bases. The CDR3 covers 16 residues. The germline V gene has CDR1 SGHDN and CDR2 FVKESK. V shed 4 bases, J shed 1 base, and the junction held 7 bases outside the gene matches. CDR3 sequence (DNA): TGTGCCAGCAGCCTCACAGGGGTGGCTTCCTACAATGAGCAGTTCTTC. Residues: CASSLTGVASYNEQFF.

This clonotype occurred once. The chain links TRBV5-1 to TRBJ2-7; no clear D gene. There are 12 residues in the CDR3. Germline lookup yields CDR1 SGHRS and CDR2 YFSETQ. Trimming shortened V by 0 bases and J by 6 bases, and 7 bases separated the two germline ends. CDR3 coding DNA: TGCGCCAGCAGCTTGGATACTGTCGAGCAGTACTTC. Translated: CASSLDTVEQYF.

The chain recombines TRBV25-1 with TRBJ1-5; D call uncertain. The CDR3 totals 16 residues. CDR1 is MGHDK and CDR2 is SYGVNS in the germline V gene. Trimming removed 2 bases from V and 2 bases from J, with 13 bases in between. For the CDR3, the DNA is TGTGCCAGCAGTGAAGGAGGAGAGGGTGGCAATCAGCCCCAGCATTTT. This codes for CASSEGGEGGNQPQHF.

This clonotype was counted at least ten times. V gene TRBV29-1 combines with J gene TRBJ2-2; 8 bases align to TRBD2. Germline V CDR1 and CDR2: SQVTM, ANQGSEA. CDR3 length: 14 residues. V shed 8 bases and J 5 bases; nucleotides not matched to a gene: 10. This CDR3 reads CSPLPGGATGELFF. Here the CDR3 DNA reads TGCAGCCCCCTCCCCGGGGGGGCGACCGGGGAGCTGTTTTTT.

A remark on this clonotype: This sequence may be a read error, since a much larger clone differs from it by one base. The V and J genes are TRBV5-5 and TRBJ2-7, with D possibly being TRBD1 or TRBD2 (6 bases each). The CDR3 runs to 14 residues. The V gene's germline CDR1 is SGHKS and CDR2 YYEKEE (reference sequence). CDR3 nucleotides: TGTGCCAGCAGCGCGACAGGACTATCCTACGTGCAGTACTTC. The encoded protein is CASSATGLSYVQYF.

The chain recombines TRBV11-2 with TRBJ2-3; no definite D call. The J call may be mistaken, given a closer DNA end match to TRBJ1-5. From germline, CDR1 is SGHAT and CDR2 FQNNGV. The CDR3 is made up of 17 amino acids. The CDR3 DNA reads TGTGCCAGCAGCCCCACTAGAAATCCCCGAGGCACAGATACGCAGCATTTT. This encodes CASSPTRNPRGTDTQHF.

Ten or more counts support this clonotype. The chain carries TRBV7-8 and TRBJ2-4; 10 bases are a match to TRBD2. The V segment lost 1 base and the J segment 9 bases; nucleotides outside the gene matches: 9. Germline assignment: CDR1 SGHVS and CDR2 FQNEAQ. There are 16 residues in the CDR3. CDR3: CASSLVLAGEGGIQYF. CDR3 sequence (DNA): TGTGCCAGCAGCTTAGTCCTAGCGGGAGAGGGCGGCATTCAGTACTTC.

This rearrangement joins TRBV6-2 or TRBV6-3 to TRBJ2-1, with TRBD2 identical over 14 bases. Germline values: CDR1 MNHEY, CDR2 SVGEGT. V trimming: 9 bases; J trimming: 9 bases; junction bases outside the gene matches: 10. The CDR3 has 15 residues. The CDR3 region has the DNA TGTGCCAGGAGACTAGCGGGAGGGCGTTCGTTTGAGCAGTTCTTC. Translation: CARRLAGGRSFEQFF.

The J gene is TRBJ1-2, the V gene TRBV7-2, with D perhaps TRBD1 (6 bases). CDR1 is SGHTA and CDR2 is FQGNSA in the germline V gene. V gave up 6 bases and J gave up 7 bases, with 24 bases separating them. The CDR3 is 16 residues long. CDR3 protein: CASSFRDTSSVGGYTF. The CDR3 nucleotides read TGTGCCAGCAGTTTCCGGGACACCTCTTCAGTGGGTGGCTACACCTTC.

The sample holds a few counts of this clonotype. A read error is possible here, since a much larger clone lies one base away. The chain employs TRBV11-2 and TRBJ2-3; 10 nucleotides line up with TRBD1. Gene TRBJ1-5 matches the end of the DNA better, so the J call may be wrong. The germline gives CDR1 SGHAT, CDR2 FQNNGV. The CDR3 is 18 residues long. The CDR3 reads CASSLEGWTGGSTDTQHF. CDR3 nucleotides: TGTGCCAGCAGCTTAGAGGGGTGGACAGGGGGGAGCACAGATACGCAGCATTTT.

A word on this clonotype: One junction end does not reproduce the germline sequence, and a read error may be involved. The J gene is TRBJ2-1, the V gene TRBV11-2, with TRBD2 matching over 10 bases. Germline loops: CDR1 SGHAT, CDR2 FQNNGV. The CDR3 sequence is 21 residues long. The CDR3 protein is CAISLEAATSGRASSYNELFF. The CDR3 DNA reads as TGTGCCATCAGCTTAGAGGCCGCGACCAGCGGGAGGGCGAGCTCCTACAATGAGCTGTTCTTC. The whole variable domain, remainder taken from reference TRBV11-2 and TRBJ2-1, is EAGVAQSPRYKIIEKRQSVAFWCNPISGHATLYWYQQILGQGPKLLIQFQNNGVVDDSQLPKDRFSAERLKGVDSTLKIQPAKLEDSAVYLCAISLEAATSGRASSYNELFFGPGTRLTVL.

Comment on this clonotype: Given a much more abundant clone one base away, this may be a read error. The CDR3: CDSSPETGSGYNEQFF. Here the CDR3 DNA reads TGTGACAGCAGTCCCGAGACAGGGTCAGGCTACAATGAGCAGTTCTTC. The chain couples TRBV5-4 to TRBJ2-1; 7 bases align to TRBD1. CDR3 size: 16 residues. CDR1 and CDR2 from the germline V gene are SGHNT and YYREEE (reference sequence).

About this clonotype itself: Likely a read error: the CDR3 ends without its conserved phenylalanine or tryptophan. It is unclear where the CDR3 begins or ends on the DNA, so no DNA is shown, and the CDR3 is as TCRdb lists it. The gene calls are TRBV10-1 and TRBJ2-3; the table names TRBD1, a call not compared with the DNA. Germline assignment: CDR1 WNHNN and CDR2 SYGVQD (reference sequence). The CDR3 has 14 amino acids, counting both end residues. The CDR3 region is CASSRPGTGTSLYL.

As concerns this clonotype: The junction and the germline gene differ at one end; a read error may be behind it. The CDR3 loop is CAVSESTGATNEKLFF. The CDR3 DNA follows: TGTGCCGTCAGTGAGTCGACAGGTGCAACTAATGAAAAACTGTTTTTT. The chain couples TRBV10-3 to TRBJ1-4; perhaps TRBD1 as D (6 bases). This CDR3 comprises 16 residues. The V gene's germline CDR1 is ENHRY and CDR2 SYGVKD.

Note on this clonotype: A read error may be the cause here, since a much bigger clone is one base away. This chain uses TRBV4-3 with TRBJ1-2; 8 positions match TRBD1. CDR1 and CDR2 (germline): LGHNA, YSLEER. There are 16 residues in the CDR3. J was trimmed by 4 bases and V by 3 bases; bases with no gene match: 10. CDR3 nucleotides: TGCGCCAGCAGCCAGGGTCGGGACAGGCGTGCCTATGGCTACACCTTC. Amino acid sequence: CASSQGRDRRAYGYTF.

This clonotype was seen just once. This may arise from a read error, as a much more abundant clone is one base away. This chain connects TRBV10-3 to TRBJ1-1; the D gene is possibly TRBD1 (6 bases). CDR1 and CDR2 (germline): ENHRY, SYGVKD. V dropped 2 bases and J dropped 0 bases, with 13 bases sitting between them. The CDR3 consists of 16 residues. Here the CDR3 reads CAISEDRSYMNTEAFF. The CDR3 DNA is TGTGCCATCAGTGAGGACAGGAGCTACATGAACACTGAAGCTTTCTTT.

V gene TRBV5-6 combines with J gene TRBJ2-5; D is uncertain. This CDR3 is built from 16 residues. V lost 3 bases and J lost 2, with 17 bases in between. Germline V gene data show CDR1 as SGHDT and CDR2 as YYEEEE. The CDR3 loop reads CASSWGFGAQQETQYF. CDR3 DNA: TGTGCCAGCAGCTGGGGATTCGGCGCACAACAAGAGACCCAGTACTTC.

As to this clonotype: A read error is possible here, since a much larger clone lies one base away. This chain links TRBV6-1 with TRBJ1-5; 9 bases are shared with TRBD1. Germline CDR1 MNHNS, CDR2 SASEGT. There are 15 residues in the CDR3. The ends lost 2 bases at V and 9 bases at J; junction bases unmatched: 8. The CDR3 region has the DNA TGTGCCAGCAGTGAAACAGGGGGCGCAGGTCGGCCCCAGCATTTT. It encodes CASSETGGAGRPQHF.